This T cell receptor (beta chain) emerged from a study of blood T cell repertoires in COVID-19. On the study more broadly: Specimens from acute and convalescent COVID-19 originated in the United States, Italy and Spain.

The CDR3 spans 13 residues. Deletions cut 8 bases from V and 0 bases from J, with 8 bases between. Germline V gene sequence: CDR1 MNHEY, CDR2 SVGAGI. The assay was immunoSEQ multiplex PCR, and TCRdb's table has in-frame clones only and misses some. The sample lists some 270,000 clones; 90% were seen once. The sequence was collected from an older woman with COVID-19, enrolled during active disease. Sequenced input: peripheral blood. The chain joins TRBV6-5 to TRBJ2-1, with no clear D. The CDR3 sequence is CASRRNSYNEQFF. DNA for the CDR3: TGTGCCAGCCGGAGAAACTCCTACAATGAGCAGTTCTTC.